This TCR beta chain derives from a study of cytomegalovirus exposure and HLA in healthy donors. Broader study findings: Excluded were some V segments that proved indistinguishable, including TRBV6-2 and TRBV6-3. High sensitivity and specificity were reportedly achieved when the classifier diagnosed cytomegalovirus status. Per a prior analysis, the majority of TCR beta V segments were productive roughly 87% or roughly 30% of the time.

As concerns this clone: Its target is unknown.

The CDR3 has 15 residues. Trimming took 1 base from V and 8 from J, leaving 14 bases between them. Germline loops: CDR1 MNHEY, CDR2 SMNVEV (reference sequence). The PCR contained 60 Vbeta and 13 Jbeta primers. Original methodology: Later, roughly 80 million unique TCR beta chains were counted in an analysis, and some 10 million of them were shared. Repertoires were generated with immunoSEQ multiplex PCR, while TCRdb's copy carries only in-frame clones and drops some. V and J calls and clone size are given by that table; D and trimming were obtained from the DNA. The sample includes some 190,000 clones, under 85% seen only once; the top ten take approximately 1.5%.

The receptor comes from a woman aged 18 to 35 in good health and CMV-seronegative. Sequenced sample: PBMCs. The chain is built from TRBV27 and TRBJ1-4; no firm D call. In DNA form, the CDR3 reads TGTGCCAGCAGTTTATACGGGGAAGGTCGGGAAAAACTGTTTTTT. This encodes CASSLYGEGREKLFF. Variable domain in full (rest from reference TRBV27 and TRBJ1-4): EAQVTQNPRYLITVTGKKLTVTCSQNMNHEYMSWYRQDPGLGLRQIYYSMNVEVTDKGDVPEGYKVSRKEKRNFPLILESPSPNQTSLYFCASSLYGEGREKLFFGSGTQLSVL.